This T cell receptor beta chain was identified during a study of neurological immune-mediated disorders. Study-level findings and limits: Subjects shared no identical expanded-clone CDR3 amino acid sequences, suggesting private TCR-beta repertoires in all groups.

The sample holds many counts of this clonotype. Its specificity is not known. A junction end diverges from the germline sequence, so it may reflect a read error. CDR3 length: 14 amino acids. TCRdb called the 5' RACE reads again in MiXCR, with one record for every CDR3 protein. Among more than 50,000 distinct CDR3 sequences listed, roughly 5.5% were seen once. The source is a young woman with multiple sclerosis. Material for sequencing was PBMCs. The V and J genes are TRBV12-3 or TRBV12-4 and TRBJ1-5, with TRBD1 as a possible D gene (5 bases). The CDR3, as DNA: TGTGCCAGCAGCCCCGACAGAAACAATCAGCCCCAGAATTTT. It codes for CASSPDRNNQPQNF.